The clone carrying this TCR beta chain has at least ten counts. Trimming removed 4 bases from V and 10 bases from J, with 18 bases in between. The germline V gene has CDR1 SGHNT and CDR2 YYREEE (reference sequence). The CDR3 consists of 15 residues. TCRdb keeps only in-frame clones here, not all; method: immunoSEQ multiplex PCR. The profile shows over 85,000 clones, roughly 90% of them singletons. This sample is drawn from a study of control samples from healthy donors and cancer patients. The rearrangement links TRBV5-4 to TRBJ1-6, with a weak D call TRBD1 (5 bases). This TCR came from an older woman with lung cancer. Sequenced: PBMCs. The CDR3 here is CASSPFGQGRSPLHF. In DNA form, the CDR3 reads TGTGCCAGCAGCCCCTTCGGGCAGGGAAGGTCACCCCTCCACTTT. Combining the CDR3 with reference TRBV5-4 and TRBJ1-6 gives the whole variable domain ETGVTQSPTHLIKTRGQQVTLRCSSQSGHNTVSWYQQALGQGPQFIFQYYREEENGRGNFPPRFSGLQFPNYSSELNVNALELDDSALYLCASSPFGQGRSPLHFGNGTRLTVT.